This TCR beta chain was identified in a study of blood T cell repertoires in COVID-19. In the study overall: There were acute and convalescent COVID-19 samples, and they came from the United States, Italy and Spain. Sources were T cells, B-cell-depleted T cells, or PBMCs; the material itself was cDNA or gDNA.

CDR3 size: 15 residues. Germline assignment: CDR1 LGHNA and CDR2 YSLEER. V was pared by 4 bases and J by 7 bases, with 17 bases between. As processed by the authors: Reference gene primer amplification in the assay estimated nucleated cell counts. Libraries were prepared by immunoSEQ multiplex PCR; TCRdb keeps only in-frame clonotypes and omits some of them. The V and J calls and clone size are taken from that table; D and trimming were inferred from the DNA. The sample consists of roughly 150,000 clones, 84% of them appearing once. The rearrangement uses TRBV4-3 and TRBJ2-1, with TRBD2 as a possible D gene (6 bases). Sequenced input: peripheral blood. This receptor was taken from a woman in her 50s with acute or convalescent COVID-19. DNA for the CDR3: TGCGCCAGCAGCCGGCGTTTTTGGGGAGGAAATGAGCAGTTCTTC. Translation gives CASSRRFWGGNEQFF.